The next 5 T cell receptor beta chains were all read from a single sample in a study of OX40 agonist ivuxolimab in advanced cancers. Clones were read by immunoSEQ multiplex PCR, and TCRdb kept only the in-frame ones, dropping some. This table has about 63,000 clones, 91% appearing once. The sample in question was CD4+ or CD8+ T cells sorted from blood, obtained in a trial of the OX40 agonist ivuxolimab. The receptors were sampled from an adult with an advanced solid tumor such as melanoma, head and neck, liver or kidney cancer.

CDR3 sequence (DNA): TGTGCTAGTGGCTCGGGGGACTCCCCCTACAATGAGCAGTTCTTC. This sequence encodes CASGSGDSPYNEQFF. The gene calls are TRBV12-5 and TRBJ2-1, with a weak D call TRBD2 (6 bases). The V gene lost 6 bases and the J gene lost 2 bases, with 14 bases spanning the gap. The CDR3 has 15 amino acids. Germline CDR1 reads LGHNT; CDR2 reads FRNRAP.

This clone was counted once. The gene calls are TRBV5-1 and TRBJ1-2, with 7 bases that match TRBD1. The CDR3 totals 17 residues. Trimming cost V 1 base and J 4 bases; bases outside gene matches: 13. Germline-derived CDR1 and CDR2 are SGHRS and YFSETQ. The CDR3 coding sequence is TGCGCCAGCAGCTTGTTTGGTGGAGGGGGCGGAGGCTATGGCTACACCTTC. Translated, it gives CASSLFGGGGGGYGYTF.

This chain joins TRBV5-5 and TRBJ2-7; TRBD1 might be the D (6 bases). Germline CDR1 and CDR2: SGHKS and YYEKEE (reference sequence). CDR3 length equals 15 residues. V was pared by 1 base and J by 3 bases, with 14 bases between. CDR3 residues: CASSLTLGAFYEQYV. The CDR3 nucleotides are TGTGCCAGCAGCTTGACGCTGGGGGCTTTCTACGAGCAGTACGTC.

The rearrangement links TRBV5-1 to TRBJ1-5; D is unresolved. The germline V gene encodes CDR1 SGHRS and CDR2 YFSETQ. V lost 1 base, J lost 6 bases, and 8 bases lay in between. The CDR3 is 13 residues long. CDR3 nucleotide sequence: TGCGCCAGCAGCTTGTCAGGTTTTCAGCCCCAGCATTTT. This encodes CASSLSGFQPQHF.

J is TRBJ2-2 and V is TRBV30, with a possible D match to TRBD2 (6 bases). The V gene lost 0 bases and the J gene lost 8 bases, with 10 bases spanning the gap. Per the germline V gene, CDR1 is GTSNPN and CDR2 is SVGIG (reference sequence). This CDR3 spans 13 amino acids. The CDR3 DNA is TGTGCCTGGAGTGTTGGAGGGCTTGGGGAGCTGTTTTTT. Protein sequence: CAWSVGGLGELFF.